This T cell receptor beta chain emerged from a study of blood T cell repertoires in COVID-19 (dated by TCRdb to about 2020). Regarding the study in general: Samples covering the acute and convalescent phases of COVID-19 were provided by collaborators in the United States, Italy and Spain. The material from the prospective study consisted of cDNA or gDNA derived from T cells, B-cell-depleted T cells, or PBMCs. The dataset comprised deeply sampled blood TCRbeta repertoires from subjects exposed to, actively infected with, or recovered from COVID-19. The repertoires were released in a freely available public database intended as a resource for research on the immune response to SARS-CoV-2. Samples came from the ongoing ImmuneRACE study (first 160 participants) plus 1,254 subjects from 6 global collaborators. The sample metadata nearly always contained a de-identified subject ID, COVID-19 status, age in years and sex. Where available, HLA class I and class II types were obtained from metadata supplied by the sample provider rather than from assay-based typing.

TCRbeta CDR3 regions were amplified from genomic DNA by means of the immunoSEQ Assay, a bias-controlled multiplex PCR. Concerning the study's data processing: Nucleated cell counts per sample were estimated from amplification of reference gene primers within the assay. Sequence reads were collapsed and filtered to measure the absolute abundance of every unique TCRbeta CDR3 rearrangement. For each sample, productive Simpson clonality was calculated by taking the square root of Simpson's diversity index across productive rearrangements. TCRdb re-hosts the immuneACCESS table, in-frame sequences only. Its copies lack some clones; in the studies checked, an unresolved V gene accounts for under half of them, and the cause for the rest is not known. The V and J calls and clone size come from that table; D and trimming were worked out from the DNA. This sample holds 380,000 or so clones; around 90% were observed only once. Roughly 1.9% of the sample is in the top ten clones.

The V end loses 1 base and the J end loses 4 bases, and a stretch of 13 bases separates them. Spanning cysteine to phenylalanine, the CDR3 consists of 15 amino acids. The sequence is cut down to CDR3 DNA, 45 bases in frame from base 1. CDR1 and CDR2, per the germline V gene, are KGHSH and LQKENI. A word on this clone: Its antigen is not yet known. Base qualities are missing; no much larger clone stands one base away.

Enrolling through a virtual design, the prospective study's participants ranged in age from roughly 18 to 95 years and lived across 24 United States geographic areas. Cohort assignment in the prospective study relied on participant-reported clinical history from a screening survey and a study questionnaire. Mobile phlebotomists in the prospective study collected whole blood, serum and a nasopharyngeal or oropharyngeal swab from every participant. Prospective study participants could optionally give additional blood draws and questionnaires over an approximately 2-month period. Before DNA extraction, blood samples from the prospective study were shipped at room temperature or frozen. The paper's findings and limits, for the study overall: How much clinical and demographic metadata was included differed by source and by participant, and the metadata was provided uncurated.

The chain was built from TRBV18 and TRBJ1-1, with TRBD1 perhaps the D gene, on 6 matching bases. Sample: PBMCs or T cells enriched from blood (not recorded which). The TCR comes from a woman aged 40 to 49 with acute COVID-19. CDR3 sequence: CASSPRSGEGTEAFF. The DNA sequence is TGTGCCAGCTCACCACGTTCAGGGGAGGGCACTGAAGCTTTCTTT.